The T cell receptor (beta chain) described here comes from a study of control samples from healthy donors and cancer patients. The CDR3 consists of 15 residues. V dropped 9 bases and J dropped 3 bases, with 22 bases sitting between them. The germline V gene has CDR1 SGHRS and CDR2 YFSETQ. Data came from immunoSEQ multiplex PCR; TCRdb stores just in-frame clones and leaves some out. The sample yields some 120,000 clones, 93% seen once. The clonotype originates from a young man in good health. Source material: blood. The J gene is TRBJ2-7, the V gene TRBV5-1; tentative D call: TRBD2 (5 bases). CDR3 sequence (DNA): TGCGCCACCCTCCGGGGTCCCTACCCAAACTACGAGCAGTACTTC. Protein: CATLRGPYPNYEQYF.